The next 28 T cell receptor beta chains were all read from a single sample in a study of T-cell reconstitution after alpha-beta-depleted transplantation in children. Preparation of the TCRbeta library involved a method that used unique molecular identifiers. TCRdb reprocessed the PCR reads via MiXCR and lists one record per CDR3 protein. The sample includes tens of thousands of distinct CDR3 sequences, around 18% of them seen just once. Here the sequenced sample was PBMCs, mostly from graft donor cells, taken 360 days after TCRalphabeta/CD19-depleted stem cell transplant. Receptors were obtained from a male patient aged 2-10 years who had a stem cell transplant for acute lymphoblastic leukemia, so the T cells may come from the graft donor.

V and J are TRBV20-1 and TRBJ2-5, with 7 bases aligning to TRBD1. After removal of 6 bases from V and 1 base from J, the junction contained 8 bases not matched to a gene. This CDR3 spans 14 amino acids. Per the germline V gene, CDR1 is DFQATT and CDR2 is SNEGSKA (reference sequence). DNA for the CDR3: TGCAGTGCCCTAAGGGACAGATTCCAAGAGACCCAGTACTTC. Its translation is CSALRDRFQETQYF.

Only a few counts were recorded for this clonotype. The genes are TRBV7-8 and TRBJ1-6; possible D gene TRBD1, 6 bases. Trimming removed 4 bases at V and 9 bases at J, with 19 bases between. Looked up from germline, CDR1 is SGHVS and CDR2 is FQNEAQ. This CDR3 has 16 amino acids. Written as DNA, the CDR3 is TGTGCCAGCAGCTACGGGGGGCGCGGTCTGGGTTCACCCCTCCACTTT. Its translation is CASSYGGRGLGSPLHF.

There are a few counts of this clonotype. This chain links TRBV10-3 with TRBJ2-7, with 10 bases matching TRBD2. Unmatched junction bases numbered 5, after V lost 2 bases and J lost 4 bases. Germline CDR1 reads ENHRY; CDR2 reads SYGVKD. The CDR3 sequence is 15 residues long. The CDR3 is CAISEPTSGKYEQYF. The CDR3 DNA sequence: TGTGCCATCAGTGAGCCCACTAGCGGGAAGTACGAGCAGTACTTC.

The V gene is TRBV12-3 or TRBV12-4, the J gene TRBJ2-5; D is ambiguous. The CDR3 contains 12 residues. V was trimmed by 7 bases and J by 5 bases, leaving 11 bases between them. CDR3 residues: CASKSVGETQYF. The CDR3, as DNA: TGTGCCAGCAAATCAGTAGGGGAGACCCAGTACTTC.

This clonotype was seen ten or more times. The chain recombines TRBV12-3 or TRBV12-4 with TRBJ2-1; no firm D call. The CDR3 runs 13 residues. The V and J ends lost 1 base and 9 bases respectively, with 10 bases between them. The CDR3 loop reads CASSLGSFSEQFF. In DNA form, the CDR3 reads TGTGCCAGCAGTTTAGGTAGTTTCAGTGAGCAGTTCTTC.

The V gene is TRBV5-8, the J gene TRBJ2-4, with D uncertain. V gave up 0 bases and J gave up 1 base, with 14 bases separating them. CDR1 and CDR2 (germline): SGHTS, YDEGEE. The CDR3 runs 17 residues. The CDR3 sequence: CASSLVEWVTAKNIQYF. The DNA of the CDR3 is TGTGCCAGCAGCTTGGTCGAGTGGGTAACGGCCAAAAACATTCAGTACTTC.

CDR3 nucleotide sequence: TGTGCCAGCAGCCCCGGAGGGAGGGGACGTAGTTCCAAAAACATTCAGTACTTC. This translates into CASSPGGRGRSSKNIQYF. V and J are TRBV9 and TRBJ2-4; 7 nucleotides line up with TRBD2. Looked up from germline, CDR1 is SGDLS and CDR2 is YYNGEE. Germline trimming cut 4 bases from V and 2 bases from J; bases unmatched to any gene: 15. The CDR3 is 18 amino acids.

This clonotype was counted between two and nine times. The V call is TRBV12-3 or TRBV12-4, the J call TRBJ2-7; D is uncertain. The V end lost 0 bases, the J end lost 1 base, and 13 bases lay between the germline ends. This CDR3 has 16 residues. CDR3 amino acids: CASSLALNGASYEQYF. The CDR3 nucleotides are TGTGCCAGCAGTTTAGCCCTTAATGGTGCATCCTACGAGCAGTACTTC.

The chain carries TRBV6-5 and TRBJ2-2; tentative D call: TRBD2 (5 bases). V lost 2 bases to trimming and J lost 2 bases, with 9 bases between them. The CDR3 sequence is 15 residues long. Germline lookup yields CDR1 MNHEY and CDR2 SVGAGI. CDR3 residues: CASSYLGLNTGELFF. CDR3 coding DNA: TGTGCCAGCAGTTACCTCGGACTCAACACCGGGGAGCTGTTTTTT.

The chain has TRBV10-2 and TRBJ2-3; 13 nucleotides line up with TRBD2. Germline CDR1 is WSHSY and CDR2 is SAAADI. Trimming removed 6 bases from V and 3 bases from J; junction bases left unmatched: 9. The CDR3 contains 17 residues. The CDR3 region is CASRDWTSGRLTDTQYF. CDR3 in DNA: TGCGCCAGCAGGGATTGGACTAGCGGGAGATTGACAGATACGCAGTATTTT.

This clonotype was picked up a small number of times. The V gene is TRBV27, the J gene TRBJ2-1, with 14 positions matching TRBD2. This CDR3 spans 17 amino acids. CDR1 MNHEY and CDR2 SMNVEV come from the germline V gene (reference sequence). With 3 bases clipped from V and 2 bases from J, the junction kept 3 bases outside the gene matches. The CDR3 region is CASSFRLAGGPYNEQFF. CDR3 nucleotides: TGTGCCAGCAGTTTCCGACTAGCGGGAGGGCCCTACAATGAGCAGTTCTTC.

This sequence joins TRBV4-1 and TRBJ2-7, with D maybe TRBD1 (6 bases). The V end was cut by 4 bases, the J end by 3 bases, with 19 bases between. Germline CDR1 is MGHRA and CDR2 is YSYEKL. This CDR3 is 16 amino acids long. In DNA form, the CDR3 reads TGCGCCAGCAGCCCGCACCCGGGACACTCTAGCTACGAGCAGTACTTC. This sequence encodes CASSPHPGHSSYEQYF.

At least ten counts were recorded for this clonotype. The CDR3 region has the DNA TGCGCCAGCAGCTTTTCGACAGGCTCACCCCAGGTGGAGCAGTACTTC. Encoded protein: CASSFSTGSPQVEQYF. V is TRBV5-1 and J is TRBJ2-7; maybe TRBD1 (6 bases). The CDR3 runs to 16 residues. The V gene lost 2 bases and the J gene lost 7 bases, with 22 bases spanning the gap. The germline V gene encodes CDR1 SGHRS and CDR2 YFSETQ.

This chain links TRBV7-9 with TRBJ2-1, with TRBD1 matching 12 bases. The germline V gene encodes CDR1 SEHNR and CDR2 FQNEAQ (reference sequence). V gave up 4 bases and J gave up 14 bases; unmatched junction bases: 9. This CDR3 has 14 residues. CDR3 DNA sequence: TGTGCCAGCAGCTCCCGGGACAGGGGGCACTATAAGTTCTTC. Translating it yields CASSSRDRGHYKFF.

J is TRBJ2-1 and V is TRBV6-1; the match to TRBD2 covers 9 bases. This CDR3 spans 17 amino acids. The V segment lost 7 bases and the J segment 1 base; nucleotides outside the gene matches: 11. CDR1 MNHNS and CDR2 SASEGT come from the germline V gene. The CDR3 DNA reads as TGTGCCAGCACGAGCGGAGCAGCGGGAGGTTCCTACAATGAGCAGTTCTTC. It translates to CASTSGAAGGSYNEQFF.

This clonotype was counted a few times. This chain connects TRBV7-9 to TRBJ1-1; maybe TRBD1 (6 bases). The CDR3 is 13 amino acids. V shed 7 bases and J shed 2 bases, with 11 bases lying between them. Germline-derived CDR1 and CDR2 are SEHNR and FQNEAQ (reference sequence). This CDR3 reads CASTSDSNTEAFF. In DNA form, the CDR3 reads TGTGCCAGCACCTCGGACAGCAACACTGAAGCTTTCTTT.

This clonotype came up many times. This rearrangement joins TRBV24-1 to TRBJ2-1; perhaps D is TRBD1 or TRBD2 (5 bases each). CDR1 is KGHDR and CDR2 is SFDVKD in the germline V gene. There are 15 residues in the CDR3. V lost 4 bases to trimming and J lost 10 bases, with 19 bases between them. The CDR3 protein is CATSDLDSLHREQFF. The CDR3 DNA reads as TGTGCCACCAGTGACCTGGACTCTCTCCACAGGGAGCAGTTCTTC.

This clonotype was counted between two and nine times. V and J are TRBV10-3 and TRBJ2-7; D is possibly TRBD2 (5 bases). The CDR3 totals 14 residues. Germline V gene lookup returns CDR1 ENHRY and CDR2 SYGVKD. Trimming took off 3 bases at V and 0 bases at J, with 9 bases between the two ends. CDR3 nucleotide sequence: TGTGCCATCAGTGATGCCCGGGACTCCTACGAGCAGTACTTC. Its protein product is CAISDARDSYEQYF.

Many counts were recorded for this clonotype. The chain uses TRBV5-1 and TRBJ2-2, with a tentative D call TRBD1 (5 bases). Trimming stripped 4 bases from V and 5 bases from J, with 12 bases between. The CDR3 totals 14 residues. The V gene's germline CDR1 is SGHRS and CDR2 YFSETQ. The CDR3 region is CASSPRQSTGELFF. The DNA of the CDR3 is TGCGCCAGCAGCCCTCGACAGAGTACCGGGGAGCTGTTTTTT. The variable domain in full, completed from reference TRBV5-1 and TRBJ2-2, reads KAGVTQTPRYLIKTRGQQVTLSCSPISGHRSVSWYQQTPGQGLQFLFEYFSETQRNKGNFPGRFSGRQFSNSRSEMNVSTLELGDSALYLCASSPRQSTGELFFGEGSRLTVL.

This clonotype came up a few times. The J gene is TRBJ2-1, the V gene TRBV9, with 14 bases that match TRBD2. The ends lost 6 bases at V and 7 bases at J; junction bases unmatched: 12. The CDR3 is 17 residues long. Germline CDR1 and CDR2: SGDLS and YYNGEE. This chain's CDR3 is CASTYLGTSGSFNEQFF. The CDR3 coding sequence is TGTGCCAGCACCTATTTGGGGACTAGCGGGAGTTTTAATGAGCAGTTCTTC.

This clonotype was observed a handful of times. The chain employs TRBV2 and TRBJ1-2; no clear D gene. Germline V gene lookup returns CDR1 SNHLY and CDR2 FYNNEI. CDR3 size: 14 residues. With 7 bases removed from V and 4 bases from J, the gap between germline ends came to 16 bases. CDR3 DNA sequence: TGTGCCAGCACCACGGAGGGCCCTTTCTATGGCTACACCTTC. It yields the protein CASTTEGPFYGYTF.

This chain joins TRBV12-3 or TRBV12-4 and TRBJ2-7, with D unresolved. Trimming pared 3 bases from V and 4 bases from J, leaving 16 bases between. The CDR3 covers 15 residues. The CDR3 bases are TGTGCCAGCAGTTTTTATCATCGGCAGACATACGAGCAGTACTTC. As protein: CASSFYHRQTYEQYF.

This clonotype was observed a handful of times. This sequence joins TRBV7-9 and TRBJ2-2; 7 nucleotides line up with TRBD2. This CDR3 comprises 17 residues. Germline V CDR1 and CDR2: SEHNR, FQNEAQ (reference sequence). With 1 base clipped from V and 5 bases from J, the junction kept 10 bases outside the gene matches. CDR3 bases: TGTGCCAGCAGCTTAGGACATAGCGGGCGCAGGACCGGGGAGCTGTTTTTT. It is translated as CASSLGHSGRRTGELFF.

This clonotype was seen at least ten times. This sequence joins TRBV5-1 and TRBJ2-1; 11 bases fit TRBD2. This CDR3 spans 16 amino acids. Germline V gene data show CDR1 as SGHRS and CDR2 as YFSETQ. V shed 6 bases, J shed 4 bases, and the junction held 9 bases outside the gene matches. For the CDR3, the DNA is TGCGCCAGCAAGACCATCGGGACTAGCGGTTACAATGAGCAGTTCTTC. Translated, it gives CASKTIGTSGYNEQFF. Combining the CDR3 with reference TRBV5-1 and TRBJ2-1 gives the whole variable domain KAGVTQTPRYLIKTRGQQVTLSCSPISGHRSVSWYQQTPGQGLQFLFEYFSETQRNKGNFPGRFSGRQFSNSRSEMNVSTLELGDSALYLCASKTIGTSGYNEQFFGPGTRLTVL.

This clonotype occurred many times. This chain links TRBV7-9 with TRBJ2-1, with TRBD2 identical over 8 bases. Germline CDR1 is SEHNR and CDR2 is FQNEAQ (reference sequence). This CDR3 is 17 amino acids long. J lost 4 bases, V lost 5 bases, and 13 bases had no gene match. The CDR3 sequence: CASSLKTGGPRYNEQFF. CDR3 DNA: TGTGCCAGCAGCCTTAAGACGGGAGGGCCGAGATACAATGAGCAGTTCTTC.

The chain joins TRBV13 to TRBJ2-7; D may be TRBD1 (7 bases). The germline V and J ends were trimmed by 2 bases and 3 bases, with 14 bases remaining between them. This CDR3 has 15 amino acids. Germline V gene data show CDR1 as PRHDT and CDR2 as FYEKMQ (reference sequence). The CDR3 protein is CASSLRWRGHYEQYF. The CDR3 coding sequence is TGTGCCAGCAGCTTAAGGTGGAGGGGGCACTACGAGCAGTACTTC.

This clonotype was seen repeatedly, ten times or more. V and J are TRBV4-1 and TRBJ2-3, with a weak D call TRBD2 (5 bases). Germline CDR1 and CDR2: MGHRA and YSYEKL. This CDR3 is 16 amino acids long. Trimming shortened V by 0 bases and J by 0 bases, and 10 bases separated the two germline ends. The CDR3 reads CASSQDPLASTDTQYF. The DNA for the CDR3 is TGCGCCAGCAGCCAAGATCCCCTAGCCAGCACAGATACGCAGTATTTT.

This clonotype was seen more than once but under ten times. The rearrangement joins TRBV6-1 to TRBJ2-1; 9 bases line up with TRBD2. The germline V gene has CDR1 MNHNS and CDR2 SASEGT. This CDR3 contains 15 residues. V lost 6 bases and J lost 4; bases outside the gene matches: 7. The CDR3 DNA is TGTGCCAGCAGCTCTTTGAGCGGGAGGTACAATGAGCAGTTCTTC. It codes for CASSSLSGRYNEQFF.